The rows below give T cell receptor beta chains drawn from one sample of a study of cytomegalovirus exposure and HLA in healthy donors. Clones were sequenced by immunoSEQ multiplex PCR, and TCRdb holds only the in-frame ones, with some missing. Of tens of thousands of clones in the sample, approximately 86% were seen once. The sample comprised PBMCs. These receptor sequences come from a woman aged 18-29 years in good health and CMV-seropositive. Both conserved end residues are part of each CDR3. Each record gives: V gene, clone size, J gene, D gene, CDR3 DNA, CDR3 protein. A D gene is named only where the DNA matches it firmly. Some rows mark clone size as missing; the rest say once, few, many or name a class of expanded clone.

TRBV5-6	once	TRBJ2-7	TRBD1	TGTGCCAGCAGCCGGCCGGGACAGGCCTACGAGCAGTACTTC	CASSRPGQAYEQYF
TRBV7-9	few	TRBJ1-2	TRBD1	TGTTCCAGCAGCTTACCCGGACAGGAAACCTTC	CSSSLPGQETF
TRBV7-2	-	TRBJ2-7	-	TGTGCCAGCAGTAGGCTCCGGGACACCCCTGGCGAGCAGTACTTC	CASSRLRDTPGEQYF
TRBV9	once	TRBJ1-3	-	TGTGCCAGCAGCGCACACTCTGGAAACACCATATATTTT	CASSAHSGNTIYF
TRBV7-6	-	TRBJ1-6	-	TGTGCTAGCAGCTTAGCCCCGGACAGTGGGAATTCACCCCTCCACTTT	CASSLAPDSGNSPLHF
TRBV7-3	once	TRBJ2-3	TRBD2	TGTGCCAGCAGCTTAGGACTAGCGGGAGATACGCAGTATTTT	CASSLGLAGDTQYF
TRBV5-1	-	TRBJ1-2	TRBD1	TGCGCCAGCAGCTCCGAGGGGGCGCTTGGCTACACCTTC	CASSSEGALGYTF
TRBV11-1	-	TRBJ2-3	TRBD2	TGTGCCAGCAGCAAGACTAGCGGGAGGATCACAGATACGCAGTATTTT	CASSKTSGRITDTQYF
TRBV19	-	TRBJ1-5	-	TGTGCCAGTAGTATAGTCGGGGTAACTCAGCCCCAGCATTTT	CASSIVGVTQPQHF
TRBV5-1	-	TRBJ2-3	-	TGCGCCAGCAACGGTCCCTACACAGATACGCAGTATTTT	CASNGPYTDTQYF
TRBV5-1	-	TRBJ2-2	TRBD2	TGCGCCAGCAGCTCGGGACTAGCGGGAGCCCTCGGGGAGCTGTTTTTT	CASSSGLAGALGELFF
TRBV6-5	-	TRBJ2-7	TRBD1	TGTGCCAGCAGCTCCGGGACAGGGGTACCCCACGAGCAGTACTTC	CASSSGTGVPHEQYF
TRBV4-3	-	TRBJ2-4	TRBD2	TGCGCCAGCAGCCAGACTAGCGGGAGGGGCGCGGACATTCAGTACTTC	CASSQTSGRGADIQYF
TRBV4-3	-	TRBJ2-7	-	TGCGCCAGCAGCCAAGGACTAGAATCCTACGAGCAGTACTTC	CASSQGLESYEQYF